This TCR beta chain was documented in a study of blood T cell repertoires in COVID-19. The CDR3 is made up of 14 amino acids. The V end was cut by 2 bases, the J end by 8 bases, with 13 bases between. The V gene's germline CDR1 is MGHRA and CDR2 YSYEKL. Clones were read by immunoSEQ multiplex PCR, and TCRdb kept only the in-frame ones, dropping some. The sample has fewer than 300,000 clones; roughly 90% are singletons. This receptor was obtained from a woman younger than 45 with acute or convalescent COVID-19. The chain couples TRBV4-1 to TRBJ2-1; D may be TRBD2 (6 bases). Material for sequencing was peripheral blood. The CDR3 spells CASSQWRDQDEQFF. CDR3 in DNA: TGCGCCAGCAGCCAATGGCGGGATCAGGATGAGCAGTTCTTC.